A selection of T cell receptor beta chains follows, all from one sample in a study of CD8+ T cells in alopecia areata. Assay used: immunoSEQ multiplex PCR; TCRdb lists only in-frame clones, some missing. The sample records about 200,000 clones, about 50% being singletons. Here the sequenced sample was CD4+ T cells sorted from blood, taken at week 4, from a patient treated with tofacitinib. These receptors all come from a human donor with alopecia areata. The CDR3 runs from the conserved cysteine through the conserved F or W. The order of the fields is V gene, CDR3 length, D gene, J gene, clone size, CDR3 protein, CDR3 DNA. A D gene is named only where the DNA matches it firmly. A clone size is listed for some rows: how often the clone was seen (once, few, many), or a class if it is expanded.

TRBV6-1	11	-	TRBJ1-5	-	CASSGNQPQHF	TGTGCCAGCAGTGGCAATCAGCCCCAGCATTTT
TRBV14	15	-	TRBJ2-3	-	CASSQGRLSTDTQYF	TGTGCCAGCAGCCAAGGTCGACTTAGCACAGATACGCAGTATTTT
TRBV4-3	16	-	TRBJ2-1	few	CASSGLDGTGNNEQFF	TGCGCCAGCAGCGGCTTGGACGGGACGGGGAACAATGAGCAGTTCTTC
TRBV25-1	13	-	TRBJ1-1	-	CASSEVADTEAFF	TGTGCCAGCAGTGAAGTCGCGGACACTGAAGCTTTCTTT
TRBV15	15	-	TRBJ2-7	few	CATSRAASRSYEQYF	TGTGCCACCAGCAGAGCGGCATCGCGCTCCTACGAGCAGTACTTC
TRBV19	14	TRBD1	TRBJ1-1	-	CASSIMGTETEAFF	TGTGCCAGTAGTATAATGGGGACAGAGACTGAAGCTTTCTTT
TRBV7-3	13	TRBD1	TRBJ2-7	few	CASSITQGVQQYF	TGTGCCAGCAGCATCACCCAGGGGGTTCAGCAGTACTTC
TRBV27	13	-	TRBJ1-2	once	CASSFTANYGYTF	TGTGCCAGCAGTTTTACAGCTAACTATGGCTACACCTTC
TRBV5-6	13	-	TRBJ1-2	-	CASSYGQIYGYTF	TGTGCCAGCAGCTACGGACAGATCTATGGCTACACCTTC
TRBV12-5	16	TRBD1	TRBJ1-6	-	CASGLVGTAYNSPLHF	TGTGCTAGTGGTTTGGTAGGGACAGCCTATAATTCACCCCTCCACTTT
TRBV29-1	15	TRBD1	TRBJ2-2	-	CSVGRGLGNIGELFF	TGCAGCGTTGGCAGGGGGCTAGGAAACATCGGGGAGCTGTTTTTT
TRBV7-2	14	-	TRBJ2-4	-	CASSFSGAKNIQYF	TGTGCCAGCAGCTTTTCAGGGGCCAAAAACATTCAGTACTTC
TRBV30	13	TRBD1	TRBJ1-6	-	CASGTGSPSPLHF	TGTGCGTCCGGGACAGGGTCTCCATCACCCCTCCACTTT
TRBV4-3	18	TRBD1	TRBJ2-7	-	CASSQDKVGQGSSYEQYF	TGCGCCAGCAGCCAAGATAAAGTGGGACAGGGTAGCTCCTACGAGCAGTACTTC
TRBV30	13	-	TRBJ1-1	once	CAWSSTGTPEAFF	TGTGCCTGGAGCTCGACGGGGACTCCTGAAGCTTTCTTT
TRBV5-1	14	-	TRBJ2-1	many	CASSLEAIYNEQFF	TGCGCCAGCAGCTTGGAAGCCATATACAATGAGCAGTTCTTC
TRBV4-1	20	-	TRBJ2-3	-	CASSQEVYQGRVGGTDTQYF	TGCGCCAGCAGCCAAGAGGTGTATCAGGGACGGGTCGGGGGCACAGATACGCAGTATTTT
TRBV29-1	13	-	TRBJ1-1	-	CSVALRMNTEAFF	TGCAGCGTTGCATTGCGTATGAACACTGAAGCTTTCTTT
TRBV7-8	14	TRBD1	TRBJ2-7	-	CASSAGQGAGEQYF	TGTGCCAGCAGCGCGGGACAGGGGGCCGGCGAGCAGTACTTC
TRBV9	15	-	TRBJ1-1	few	CASSVVDLGGTEAFF	TGTGCCAGCAGCGTAGTGGATTTAGGGGGCACTGAAGCTTTCTTT
TRBV30	18	-	TRBJ2-3	-	CAWSGLRRPVPETDTQYF	TGTGCCTGGAGTGGACTACGTCGACCCGTACCGGAGACAGATACGCAGTATTTT
TRBV25-1	13	-	TRBJ1-4	-	CASSEEGIEKLFF	TGTGCCAGCAGTGAAGAAGGGATTGAAAAACTGTTTTTT
TRBV29-1	13	-	TRBJ1-1	-	CSVGGVMNTEAFF	TGCAGCGTTGGTGGAGTCATGAACACTGAAGCTTTCTTT
TRBV4-3	13	-	TRBJ1-3	-	CASSLSPGNTIYF	TGCGCCAGCAGCCTCTCCCCTGGAAACACCATATATTTT
TRBV30	12	TRBD1	TRBJ1-1	-	CAWNRGRDEAFF	TGTGCCTGGAACAGGGGGCGGGATGAAGCTTTCTTT
TRBV30	11	-	TRBJ1-1	-	CAWLMNTEAFF	TGTGCCTGGTTAATGAACACTGAAGCTTTCTTT
TRBV9	15	-	TRBJ2-2	few	CASSVAPGDTGELFF	TGTGCCAGCAGCGTAGCCCCAGGGGACACCGGGGAGCTGTTTTTT
TRBV14	15	TRBD1	TRBJ2-7	-	CASSQLTGTGREQYF	TGTGCCAGCAGCCAGCTAACCGGGACAGGTCGCGAGCAGTACTTC
TRBV4-3	14	-	TRBJ1-1	few	CASSQERLSTEAFF	TGCGCCAGCAGCCAAGAGAGATTGAGCACTGAAGCTTTCTTT
TRBV2	13	-	TRBJ2-5	-	CASRGWDQETQYF	TGTGCCAGCAGGGGGTGGGATCAAGAGACCCAGTACTTC
TRBV29-1	14	-	TRBJ2-7	once	CSVALDTTSYEQYF	TGCAGCGTCGCCTTGGACACGACCTCCTACGAGCAGTACTTC
TRBV25-1	15	-	TRBJ2-4	few	CASSVGMDGGWVQYF	TGTGCCAGCAGTGTAGGGATGGACGGGGGCTGGGTTCAGTACTTC
TRBV29-1	14	-	TRBJ2-7	-	CSVSRVRGSYEQYF	TGCAGCGTATCCAGGGTCCGGGGCTCCTACGAGCAGTACTTC
TRBV4-1	16	-	TRBJ2-3	-	CASSQDSTRVTDTQYF	TGCGCCAGCAGCCAAGATTCGACTAGAGTTACAGATACGCAGTATTTT
TRBV25-1	15	TRBD2	TRBJ2-5	-	CASSALAGGRETQYF	TGTGCCAGCAGTGCTCTAGCGGGGGGCAGGGAGACCCAGTACTTC
TRBV2	10	-	TRBJ2-3	once	CAIGSPTQYF	TGTGCCATCGGCTCTCCTACGCAGTATTTT
TRBV7-9	11	-	TRBJ2-1	few	CASSTVNEQFF	TGTGCCAGCAGCACAGTCAATGAGCAGTTCTTC
TRBV30	13	-	TRBJ1-2	-	CAWSVRGNYGYTF	TGTGCCTGGAGTGTACGGGGGAACTATGGCTACACCTTC
TRBV7-2	15	-	TRBJ2-7	-	CASSLAGGFSYEQYF	TGTGCCAGCAGCTTAGCGGGGGGCTTTTCCTACGAGCAGTACTTC
TRBV29-1	13	TRBD1	TRBJ1-1	-	CSVGTGLVTEAFF	TGCAGCGTTGGGACAGGACTGGTCACTGAAGCTTTCTTT
TRBV5-1	14	-	TRBJ1-2	-	CASRSDPHIYGYTF	TGCGCCAGCAGATCAGACCCCCACATCTATGGCTACACCTTC
TRBV29-1	12	-	TRBJ1-1	-	CSVVISGRQAFF	TGCAGCGTTGTAATTTCAGGGAGGCAAGCTTTCTTT
TRBV30	13	TRBD1	TRBJ1-5	-	CACSGGDNQPQHF	TGTGCCTGTTCAGGGGGGGATAATCAGCCCCAGCATTTT
TRBV20-1	11	-	TRBJ1-2	-	CSANGGNGYTF	TGCAGTGCTAATGGGGGTAATGGCTACACCTTC
TRBV27	13	-	TRBJ1-5	-	CASSVRGSQPQHF	TGTGCCAGCAGTGTCCGGGGGAGTCAGCCCCAGCATTTT
TRBV2	11	TRBD1	TRBJ2-3	few	CANLQGSTQYF	TGTGCCAACTTACAGGGGTCTACGCAGTATTTT
TRBV29-1	13	-	TRBJ1-4	-	CSVEDRGGEKLFF	TGCAGCGTTGAAGACAGGGGAGGCGAAAAACTGTTTTTT
TRBV21-1	18	-	TRBJ1-5	few	CASSKGPREGGKHQPQHF	TGTGCCAGCAGCAAAGGGCCCCGGGAGGGGGGAAAGCATCAGCCCCAGCATTTT
TRBV29-1	13	-	TRBJ1-1	few	CSVEGDPMAEAFF	TGCAGCGTTGAAGGGGACCCTATGGCTGAAGCTTTCTTT
TRBV9	18	TRBD2	TRBJ2-2	-	CASSPRAGLAVNTGELFF	TGTGCCAGCAGCCCAAGAGCGGGACTAGCGGTGAACACCGGGGAGCTGTTTTTT